This TCR beta chain came from a study of cytomegalovirus exposure and HLA in healthy donors. Findings and limits, study-wide: High specificity and sensitivity for cytomegalovirus status were reported for the classifier. In vitro, a few CMV-associated chains proved specific for CMV antigens.

The CDR3 has 14 residues. Germline V CDR1 and CDR2: SGHRS, YFSETQ. The V end lost 4 bases, the J end lost 4 bases, and 14 bases lay between the germline ends. In the case of this clone: Its target is not known.

Produced via immunoSEQ multiplex PCR; TCRdb's table is partial and in-frame only. Among approximately 260,000 clones listed, 65% to 90% were seen once. The sequence was collected from a woman aged 18-29 years in good health and CMV-seronegative. The sequenced sample consisted of PBMCs. This chain joins TRBV5-1 and TRBJ2-5; maybe TRBD1 (6 bases). As DNA, the CDR3 is TGCGCCAGCAGCCGAACAGGGATTGGAGAGACCCAGTACTTC. Encoded protein: CASSRTGIGETQYF.